The 6 T cell receptor beta chains listed next were all sequenced from one sample in a study of blood T cell repertoires in COVID-19. Profiling relied on immunoSEQ multiplex PCR, and the TCRdb table lists in-frame clones only, not all of them. The data contain 200,000 to 250,000 clones, 84% of them singletons. The material sequenced was PBMCs or T cells enriched from blood (not recorded which). Receptors originate from a man between 60 and 75 years old who had recovered from COVID-19.

The chain has TRBV29-1 and TRBJ2-5, with 7 nucleotides matching TRBD1. Losses at the gene ends were 3 bases for V and 5 bases for J; bases not matched to a gene: 6. Germline V gene lookup returns CDR1 SQVTM and CDR2 ANQGSEA. This CDR3 has 13 residues. In nucleotides, the CDR3 is TGCAGCGTTGACGACAGGGTTCGGGAGACCCAGTACTTC. Amino acids: CSVDDRVRETQYF. The full variable domain, its missing parts supplied by reference TRBV29-1 and TRBJ2-5, is SAVISQKPSRDICQRGTSLTIQCQVDSQVTMMFWYRQQPGQSLTLIATANQGSEATYESGFVIDKFPISRPNLTFSTLTVSNMSPEDSSIYLCSVDDRVRETQYFGPGTRLLVL.

The chain carries TRBV29-1 and TRBJ2-5, with 10 bases that match TRBD2. Germline V gene data show CDR1 as SQVTM and CDR2 as ANQGSEA. The CDR3 runs to 16 residues. J gave up 5 bases and V 3 bases, and 12 bases lay outside the gene matches. CDR3 amino acids: CSVDGLAAIIGETQYF. CDR3 DNA: TGCAGCGTTGATGGACTAGCGGCCATCATAGGGGAGACCCAGTACTTC.

The chain carries TRBV4-3 and TRBJ2-5, with TRBD2 as a possible D gene (5 bases). V was pared by 0 bases and J by 4 bases, with 15 bases between. The germline V gene encodes CDR1 LGHNA and CDR2 YSLEER. CDR3 length: 16 residues. The CDR3 here is CASSQDGPTSGETQYF. CDR3 DNA sequence: TGCGCCAGCAGCCAAGATGGCCCGACCAGCGGAGAGACCCAGTACTTC.

The V and J genes are TRBV5-1 and TRBJ1-1, with TRBD1 matching 10 bases. CDR3 length: 17 residues. Germline V CDR1 and CDR2: SGHRS, YFSETQ. With V trimmed by 3 bases and J by 0 bases, 8 bases remained unmatched. The CDR3 nucleotides read TGCGCCAGCAGCTCCTCGGGACAGGGGTTCGTGAACACTGAAGCTTTCTTT. It encodes CASSSSGQGFVNTEAFF.

This clone was seen just once. The chain couples TRBV5-1 to TRBJ1-2, with 7 bases fitting TRBD1. The CDR3 consists of 14 residues. Germline V lookup: CDR1 SGHRS, CDR2 YFSETQ. The trim removed 0 bases at V and 8 bases at J, leaving 7 bases unmatched. The CDR3 sequence: CASSLARGASGYTF. In nucleotides, the CDR3 is TGCGCCAGCAGCTTGGCCAGGGGGGCGAGCGGCTACACCTTC.

The chain has TRBV5-1 and TRBJ1-4; TRBD1 might be the D (5 bases). V lost 0 bases to trimming and J lost 5 bases, with 11 bases between them. The V gene's germline CDR1 is SGHRS and CDR2 YFSETQ. The CDR3 totals 15 residues. CDR3 residues: CASSLAGGENEKLFF. CDR3 sequence (DNA): TGCGCCAGCAGCTTGGCGGGAGGGGAAAATGAAAAACTGTTTTTT.